This T cell receptor (beta chain) was documented in a study of identical twins. Template switching, a step in the protocol, added a universal primer site, and cDNA carried unique molecular identifiers. TCRdb reprocessed the 5' RACE reads via MiXCR and lists one record per CDR3 protein. The sample has a few hundred thousand distinct CDR3 sequences; around a tenth are singletons. Notes on the study in general: With abundant cord blood beta clonotypes, insertions were fewer; memory repertoires showed no such pattern.

This clonotype was seen only a few times. Its antigen is undetermined. Healthy Caucasians made up all donors. The sample also formed part of further work on yellow fever vaccine responses in identical twins. This second study notes: Twin vaccine T cell responses reportedly seemed partly convergent, partly personalized.

This TCR came from a woman under 30 in good health. Source material: PBMCs.

CDR3 sequence (DNA): TGTGCCAGCAGCTTCATTACCTCCTACAATGAGCAGTTCTTC. Amino acid sequence: CASSFITSYNEQFF. The chain carries TRBV7-2 and TRBJ2-1, with D unclear. Germline CDR1 and CDR2: SGHTA and FQGNSA. There are 14 residues in the CDR3. The V end lost 3 bases, the J end lost 0 bases, and 6 bases lay between the germline ends.